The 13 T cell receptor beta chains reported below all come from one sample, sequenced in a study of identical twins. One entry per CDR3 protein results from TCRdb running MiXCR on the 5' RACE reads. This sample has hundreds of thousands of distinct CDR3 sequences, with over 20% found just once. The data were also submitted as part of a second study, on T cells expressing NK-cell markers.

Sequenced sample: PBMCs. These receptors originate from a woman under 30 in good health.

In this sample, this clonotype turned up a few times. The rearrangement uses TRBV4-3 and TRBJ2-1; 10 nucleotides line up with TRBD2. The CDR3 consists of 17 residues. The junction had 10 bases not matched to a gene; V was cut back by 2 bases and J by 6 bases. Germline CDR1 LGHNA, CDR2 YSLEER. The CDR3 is CASSQSASGSVGNEQFF. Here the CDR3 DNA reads TGCGCCAGCAGCCAATCGGCTAGCGGGAGTGTAGGCAATGAGCAGTTCTTC.

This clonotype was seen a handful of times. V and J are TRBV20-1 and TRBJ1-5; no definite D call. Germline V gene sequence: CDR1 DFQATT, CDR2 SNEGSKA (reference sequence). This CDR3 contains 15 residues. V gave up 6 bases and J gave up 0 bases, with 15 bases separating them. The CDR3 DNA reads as TGCAGTGCCCCCCCGGCGGGGTATAGCAATCAGCCCCAGCATTTT. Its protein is CSAPPAGYSNQPQHF.

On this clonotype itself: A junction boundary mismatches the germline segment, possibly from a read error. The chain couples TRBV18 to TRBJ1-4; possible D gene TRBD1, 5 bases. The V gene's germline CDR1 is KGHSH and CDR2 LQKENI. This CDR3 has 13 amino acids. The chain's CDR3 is CASSPGRNEKLFF. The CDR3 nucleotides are TGTGCCAGCTCGCCGGGACGAAATGAGAAACTGTTTTTT.

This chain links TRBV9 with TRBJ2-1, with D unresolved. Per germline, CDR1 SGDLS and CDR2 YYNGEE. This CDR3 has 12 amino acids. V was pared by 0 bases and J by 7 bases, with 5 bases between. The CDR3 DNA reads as TGTGCCAGCAGCGTAGCCCTAAATGAGCAGTTCTTC. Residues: CASSVALNEQFF. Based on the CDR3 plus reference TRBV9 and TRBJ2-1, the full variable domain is DSGVTQTPKHLITATGQRVTLRCSPRSGDLSVYWYQQSLDQGLQFLIQYYNGEERAKGNILERFSAQQFPDLHSELNLSSLELGDSALYFCASSVALNEQFFGPGTRLTVL.

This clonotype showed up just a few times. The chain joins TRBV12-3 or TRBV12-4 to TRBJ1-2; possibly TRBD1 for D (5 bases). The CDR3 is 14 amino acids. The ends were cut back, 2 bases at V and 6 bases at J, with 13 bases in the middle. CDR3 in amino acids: CASSLRPRGDGYTF. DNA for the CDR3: TGTGCCAGCAGTTTAAGGCCCCGGGGGGATGGCTACACCTTC.

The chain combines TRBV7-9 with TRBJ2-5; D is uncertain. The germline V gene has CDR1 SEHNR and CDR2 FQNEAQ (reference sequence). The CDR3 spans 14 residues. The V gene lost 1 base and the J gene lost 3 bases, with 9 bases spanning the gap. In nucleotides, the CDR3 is TGTGCCAGCAGCTTAGTATTCGCAGAAGAGACCCAGTACTTC. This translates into CASSLVFAEETQYF. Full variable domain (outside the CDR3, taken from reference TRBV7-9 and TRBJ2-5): DTGVSQNPRHKITKRGQNVTFRCDPISEHNRLYWYRQTLGQGPEFLTYFQNEAQLEKSRLLSDRFSAERPKGSFSTLEIQRTEQGDSAMYLCASSLVFAEETQYFGPGTRLLVL.

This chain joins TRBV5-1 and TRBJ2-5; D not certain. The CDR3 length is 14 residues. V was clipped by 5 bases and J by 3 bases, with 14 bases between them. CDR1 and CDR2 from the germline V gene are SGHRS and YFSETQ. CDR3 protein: CASSLTAVKETQYF. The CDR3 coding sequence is TGCGCCAGCAGTTTAACTGCAGTAAAAGAGACCCAGTACTTC.

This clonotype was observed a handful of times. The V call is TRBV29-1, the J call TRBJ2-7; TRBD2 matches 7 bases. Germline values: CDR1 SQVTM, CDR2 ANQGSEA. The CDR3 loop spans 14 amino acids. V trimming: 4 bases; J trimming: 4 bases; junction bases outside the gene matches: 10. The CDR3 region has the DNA TGCAGCGTTGGTAAAAGGGAGGGCCGATACGAGCAGTACTTC. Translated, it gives CSVGKREGRYEQYF.

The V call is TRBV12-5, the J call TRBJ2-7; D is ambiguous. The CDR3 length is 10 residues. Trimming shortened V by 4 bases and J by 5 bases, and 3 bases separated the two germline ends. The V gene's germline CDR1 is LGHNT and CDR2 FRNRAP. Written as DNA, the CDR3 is TGTGCTAGTGGTTCCCACGAGCAGTACTTC. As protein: CASGSHEQYF.

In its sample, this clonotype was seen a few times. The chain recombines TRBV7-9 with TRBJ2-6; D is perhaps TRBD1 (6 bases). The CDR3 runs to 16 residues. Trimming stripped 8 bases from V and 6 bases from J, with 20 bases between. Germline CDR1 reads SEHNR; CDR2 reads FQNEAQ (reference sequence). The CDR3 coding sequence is TGTGCCAGCGGTGGACAGCTCATTATATTGGCCAACGTCCTGACTTTC. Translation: CASGGQLIILANVLTF.

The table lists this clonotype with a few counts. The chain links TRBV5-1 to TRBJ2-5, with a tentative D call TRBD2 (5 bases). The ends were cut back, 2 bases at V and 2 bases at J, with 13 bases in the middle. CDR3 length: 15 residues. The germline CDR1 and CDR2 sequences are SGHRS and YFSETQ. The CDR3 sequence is CASSFGQSGQETQYF. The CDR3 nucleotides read TGCGCCAGCAGCTTTGGGCAAAGCGGTCAAGAGACCCAGTACTTC.

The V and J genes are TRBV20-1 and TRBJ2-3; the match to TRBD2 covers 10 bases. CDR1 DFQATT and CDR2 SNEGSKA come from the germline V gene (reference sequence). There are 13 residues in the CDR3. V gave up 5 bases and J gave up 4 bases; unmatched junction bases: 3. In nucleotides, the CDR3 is TGCAGTGCTGGGGGACTAGCGTCAGATACGCAGTATTTT. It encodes CSAGGLASDTQYF.

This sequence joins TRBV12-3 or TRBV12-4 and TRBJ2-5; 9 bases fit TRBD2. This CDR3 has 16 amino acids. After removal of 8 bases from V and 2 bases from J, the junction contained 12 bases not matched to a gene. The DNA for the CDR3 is TGTGCCAGCGTCCCGGGAGTAGCGGGGGTACAAGAGACCCAGTACTTC. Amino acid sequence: CASVPGVAGVQETQYF.